This T cell receptor beta chain appears in the sequencing data of a study of multiple sclerosis patients with progressive multifocal leukoencephalopathy. Study context: The control group, sampled over time, had multiple sclerosis, received natalizumab and did not develop PML. Study conclusions and caveats: Clones expanded at PML were already present before and during natalizumab.

Time point of the sample: before natalizumab initiation. With respect to this clone: Antigen: not known.

Sequencing was at survey level. Only in-frame clones appear in the TCRdb table, and some are missing; sequencing was by immunoSEQ multiplex PCR. The sample has around 30,000 clones; 89% are singletons. V lost 6 bases and J 4 bases, leaving 12 bases between the germline ends. The CDR3 spans 13 residues. Germline CDR1 LNHNV, CDR2 YYDKDF (reference sequence). Sequenced sample: PBMCs. This receptor was obtained from a human donor with multiple sclerosis. The chain combines TRBV15 with TRBJ1-2; D is uncertain. This CDR3 reads CATSNDGIYGYTF. In DNA form, the CDR3 reads TGTGCCACCAGTAACGACGGAATCTATGGCTACACCTTC.